The rows below give T cell receptor beta chains drawn from one sample of a study of cytomegalovirus exposure and HLA in healthy donors. Repertoires were generated with immunoSEQ multiplex PCR, while TCRdb's copy carries only in-frame clones and drops some. The data show over 150,000 clones, 73% seen once. The material sequenced was PBMCs. The receptors stem from a woman aged 18-29 years in good health and CMV-seropositive. CDR3s include the opening cysteine and the closing phenylalanine or tryptophan. A D gene is named only where the DNA matches it firmly. For some rows the clone size is stated as once, few or many, or as a class when expanded; others skip it.

TGTGCCAGTAACCGACAGGCGGATTTTTCCGGGGAGCTGTTTTTT	CASNRQADFSGELFF	NA	once	TRBV19	TRBJ2-2
TGTGCCAGCAGCCCCTACACCGGGGAGCTGTTTTTT	CASSPYTGELFF	NA	NA	TRBV7-2	TRBJ2-2
TGTGCCAGCAGCTTAGAGCTGTCGATGAACACTGAAGCTTTCTTT	CASSLELSMNTEAFF	NA	NA	TRBV7-8	TRBJ1-1
TGTGCCTGGAGTGTAGCGACAGGTAGGCCCGCTGAAGCTTTCTTT	CAWSVATGRPAEAFF	NA	once	TRBV30	TRBJ1-1
TGTGCCAGCAGTCTACGCGTCCGCTCTGGAAACACCATATATTTT	CASSLRVRSGNTIYF	NA	NA	TRBV6-5	TRBJ1-3
TGTGCCAGCAGTGAATGGCAGGGAAGAAACTATGGCTACACCTTC	CASSEWQGRNYGYTF	NA	NA	TRBV6-1	TRBJ1-2
TGTGCCAGCAGCGTCACAGGGGGCATTGACGAGCAGTACTTC	CASSVTGGIDEQYF	TRBD1	NA	TRBV9	TRBJ2-7
TGTGCCAGCAGCCCTAGCGGGGGGATCTACTCCTACGAGCAGTACTTC	CASSPSGGIYSYEQYF	TRBD2	NA	TRBV7-2	TRBJ2-7
TGTGCCAGCAGCCCCCAGGAATTCGACAGCACCTACAATGAGCAGTTCTTC	CASSPQEFDSTYNEQFF	NA	NA	TRBV7-2	TRBJ2-1
TGTGCCAGCAGCCCGCTTCCCCTTTCGACAGGGTCGGATGGCTACACCTTC	CASSPLPLSTGSDGYTF	TRBD1	NA	TRBV14	TRBJ1-2
TGCGCCAGCAGCTGGGCGGACCAGGGAGGCGAGACCCAGTACTTC	CASSWADQGGETQYF	NA	NA	TRBV5-1	TRBJ2-5
TGTGCCAGCAGCTTAGCCGGGTCCCCCGATACGCAGTATTTT	CASSLAGSPDTQYF	NA	NA	TRBV11-2	TRBJ2-3
TGTGCCAGCAGCTTAGCGTGGGCGGAGGCGGAGACCCAGTACTTC	CASSLAWAEAETQYF	NA	NA	TRBV7-6	TRBJ2-5
TGTGCCAGCAGCACAGGGACGGTGGGAGCTAACTATGGCTACACCTTC	CASSTGTVGANYGYTF	NA	NA	TRBV2	TRBJ1-2
TGTGCCAGCAGCGTAGCCCGATCTAGCGGGGGGTACAATGAGCAGTTCTTC	CASSVARSSGGYNEQFF	TRBD2	NA	TRBV9	TRBJ2-1
TGTGCCAGCAGTGATTACCCAGGCCCTAATGAAAAACTGTTTTTT	CASSDYPGPNEKLFF	NA	NA	TRBV2	TRBJ1-4
TGTGCCAGCAGTGATGTTGGGCAGGGGATTAACTATGGCTACACCTTC	CASSDVGQGINYGYTF	NA	few	TRBV2	TRBJ1-2
TGTGCCAGCAGCGGCACAGGGTCGGAAAAAGAGACCCAGTACTTC	CASSGTGSEKETQYF	NA	few	TRBV7-9	TRBJ2-5
TGTGCCTCAAAAAAGCCGGCCTACGAGCAGTACTTC	CASKKPAYEQYF	NA	NA	TRBV30	TRBJ2-7
TGCGCCAGCAGCACACAAATTGGGGGCAACTACGAGCAGTACTTC	CASSTQIGGNYEQYF	NA	NA	TRBV4-3	TRBJ2-7
TGTGCCAGCACCCGGGACAGCTACTACGAGCAGTACTTC	CASTRDSYYEQYF	TRBD1	NA	TRBV6-5	TRBJ2-7
TGTGCCAGCTCATCAAAGACAGGGCCGGATCAGCCCCAGCATTTT	CASSSKTGPDQPQHF	TRBD1	once	TRBV18	TRBJ1-5
TGTGCCAGCAGCCCCCGGACAGACACTAACTATGGCTACACCTTC	CASSPRTDTNYGYTF	NA	NA	TRBV16	TRBJ1-2
TGTGCCAGCAGCTTGATTCCCGGGACTAGGACTATGAGTGAGCAGTTCTTC	CASSLIPGTRTMSEQFF	TRBD2	NA	TRBV5-6	TRBJ2-1
TGTGCCTGGAGTAATTCAGGGAACACTGAAGCTTTCTTT	CAWSNSGNTEAFF	NA	NA	TRBV30	TRBJ1-1
TGTGCCAGCAGTGGGAGTTCCGGAAACACCATATATTTT	CASSGSSGNTIYF	NA	NA	TRBV11-2	TRBJ1-3
TGTGCCAGCAACGCAGGGACCTACGAGCAGTACTTC	CASNAGTYEQYF	NA	few	TRBV28	TRBJ2-7
TGTGCCAGCAGCGTGACCGGGACACCTAACACTGAAGCTTTCTTT	CASSVTGTPNTEAFF	NA	NA	TRBV7-9	TRBJ1-1
TGTGCCAGCAGCCCCCGGACAGGAGCCCACAATGAGCAGTTCTTC	CASSPRTGAHNEQFF	TRBD1	NA	TRBV4-2	TRBJ2-1
TGTGCCAGCAGCTTAGCAGGGACAGGGGTCACCGGGGAGCTGTTTTTT	CASSLAGTGVTGELFF	TRBD1	NA	TRBV7-9	TRBJ2-2
TGTGCCAGCAGTACCTTAAACAGCAACCTCTACGAGCAGTACTTC	CASSTLNSNLYEQYF	NA	NA	TRBV25-1	TRBJ2-7
TGCGCCAGCAGCTTAGAGGGATTCACAGATACGCAGTATTTT	CASSLEGFTDTQYF	NA	NA	TRBV5-1	TRBJ2-3
TGTGCCAGCAAAGTAGCACCTAGCACAGATACGCAGTATTTT	CASKVAPSTDTQYF	NA	few	TRBV7-8	TRBJ2-3